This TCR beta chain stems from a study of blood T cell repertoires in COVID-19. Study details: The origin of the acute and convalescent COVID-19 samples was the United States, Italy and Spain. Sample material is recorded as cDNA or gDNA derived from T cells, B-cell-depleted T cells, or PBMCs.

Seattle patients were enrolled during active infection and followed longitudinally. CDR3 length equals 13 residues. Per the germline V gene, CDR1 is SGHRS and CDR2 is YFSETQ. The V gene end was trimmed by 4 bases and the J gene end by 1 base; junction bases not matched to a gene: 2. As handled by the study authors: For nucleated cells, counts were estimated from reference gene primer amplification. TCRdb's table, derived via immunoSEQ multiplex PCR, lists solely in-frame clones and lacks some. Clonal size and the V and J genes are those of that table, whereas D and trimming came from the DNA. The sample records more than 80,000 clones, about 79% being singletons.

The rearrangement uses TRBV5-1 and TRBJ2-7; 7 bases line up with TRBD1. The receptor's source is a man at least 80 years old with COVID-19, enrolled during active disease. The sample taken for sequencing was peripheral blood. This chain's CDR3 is CASSVQGSYEQYF. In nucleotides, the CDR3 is TGCGCCAGCAGCGTACAGGGGTCCTACGAGCAGTACTTC. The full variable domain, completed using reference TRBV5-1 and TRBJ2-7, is KAGVTQTPRYLIKTRGQQVTLSCSPISGHRSVSWYQQTPGQGLQFLFEYFSETQRNKGNFPGRFSGRQFSNSRSEMNVSTLELGDSALYLCASSVQGSYEQYFGPGTRLTVT.